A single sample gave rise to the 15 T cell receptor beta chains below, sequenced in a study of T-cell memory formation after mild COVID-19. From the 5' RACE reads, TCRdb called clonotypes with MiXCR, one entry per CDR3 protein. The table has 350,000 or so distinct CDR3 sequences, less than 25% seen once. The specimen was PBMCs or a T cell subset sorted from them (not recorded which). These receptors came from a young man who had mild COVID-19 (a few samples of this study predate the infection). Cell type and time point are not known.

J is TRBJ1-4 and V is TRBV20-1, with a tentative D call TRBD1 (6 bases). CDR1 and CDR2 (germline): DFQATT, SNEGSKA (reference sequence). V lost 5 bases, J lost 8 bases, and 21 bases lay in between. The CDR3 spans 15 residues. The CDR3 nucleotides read TGCAGTGCTTTCCCCTTCAGCCGGACAGAAGAAAAACTGTTTTTT. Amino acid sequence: CSAFPFSRTEEKLFF.

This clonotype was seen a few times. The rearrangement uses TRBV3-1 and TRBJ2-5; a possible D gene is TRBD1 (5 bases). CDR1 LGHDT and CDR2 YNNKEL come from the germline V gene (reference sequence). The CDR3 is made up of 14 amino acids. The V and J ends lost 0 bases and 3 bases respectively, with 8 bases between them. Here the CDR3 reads CASSQEGREETQYF. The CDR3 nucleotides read TGTGCCAGCAGCCAAGAGGGGCGAGAAGAGACCCAGTACTTC.

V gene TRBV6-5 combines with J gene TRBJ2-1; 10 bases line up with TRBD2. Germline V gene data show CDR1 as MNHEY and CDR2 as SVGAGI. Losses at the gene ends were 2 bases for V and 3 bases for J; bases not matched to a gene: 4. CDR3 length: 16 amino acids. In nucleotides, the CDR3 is TGTGCCAGCAGTTACGCTACTAGCGGGGTCTACAATGAGCAGTTCTTC. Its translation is CASSYATSGVYNEQFF.

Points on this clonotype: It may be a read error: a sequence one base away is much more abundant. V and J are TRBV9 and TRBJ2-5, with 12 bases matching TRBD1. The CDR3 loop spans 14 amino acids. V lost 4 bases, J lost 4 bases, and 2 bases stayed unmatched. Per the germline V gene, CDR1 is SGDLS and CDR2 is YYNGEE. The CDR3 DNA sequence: TGTGCCAGCAGCCGGGACAGGGGGCGAGAGACCCAGTACTTC. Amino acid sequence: CASSRDRGRETQYF.

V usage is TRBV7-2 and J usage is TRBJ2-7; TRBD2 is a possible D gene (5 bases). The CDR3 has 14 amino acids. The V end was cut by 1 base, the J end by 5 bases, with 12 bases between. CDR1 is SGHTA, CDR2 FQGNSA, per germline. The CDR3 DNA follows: TGTGCCAGCAGCTTAGGGCCTAGCAACGACGAGCAGTACTTC. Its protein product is CASSLGPSNDEQYF.

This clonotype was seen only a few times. This chain's CDR3 is CASSSRQDREAFF. The CDR3 DNA reads TGTGCCAGCAGCTCTAGACAAGACAGGGAAGCTTTCTTT. V gene TRBV7-3 combines with J gene TRBJ1-1; D possibly corresponds to TRBD1 (6 bases). Trimming stripped 4 bases from V and 8 bases from J, with 14 bases between. Looked up from germline, CDR1 is SGHTA and CDR2 is FQGTGA. CDR3 length: 13 residues.

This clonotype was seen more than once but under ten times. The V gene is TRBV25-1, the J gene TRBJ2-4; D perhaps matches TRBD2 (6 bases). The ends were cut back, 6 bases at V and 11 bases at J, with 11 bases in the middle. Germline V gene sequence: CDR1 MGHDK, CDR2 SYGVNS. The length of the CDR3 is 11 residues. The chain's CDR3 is CASSGGMFQYF. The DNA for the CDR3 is TGTGCCAGCAGCGGCGGGATGTTTCAGTACTTC.

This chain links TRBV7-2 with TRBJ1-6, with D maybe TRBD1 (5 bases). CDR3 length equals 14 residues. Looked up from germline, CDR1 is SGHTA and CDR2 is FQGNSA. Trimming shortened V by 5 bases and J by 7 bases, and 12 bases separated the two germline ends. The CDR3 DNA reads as TGTGCCAGCAGCGCGGGGGGGTACAATTCACCCCTCCACTTT. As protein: CASSAGGYNSPLHF.

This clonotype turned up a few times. CDR3 sequence: CASSQDLDPGANVLTF. The CDR3 DNA reads as TGCGCCAGCAGCCAAGATTTGGACCCTGGGGCCAACGTCCTGACTTTC. This sequence joins TRBV4-3 and TRBJ2-6; the D is unclear. Trimming stripped 0 bases from V and 2 bases from J, with 8 bases between. The CDR3 is made up of 16 amino acids. The germline gives CDR1 LGHNA, CDR2 YSLEER.

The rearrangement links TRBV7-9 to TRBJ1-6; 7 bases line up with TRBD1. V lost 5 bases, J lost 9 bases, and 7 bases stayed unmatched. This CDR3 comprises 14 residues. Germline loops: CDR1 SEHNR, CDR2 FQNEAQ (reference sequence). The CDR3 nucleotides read TGTGCCAGCAGCATCACGACAGGGACTTCACCCCTCCACTTT. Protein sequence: CASSITTGTSPLHF.

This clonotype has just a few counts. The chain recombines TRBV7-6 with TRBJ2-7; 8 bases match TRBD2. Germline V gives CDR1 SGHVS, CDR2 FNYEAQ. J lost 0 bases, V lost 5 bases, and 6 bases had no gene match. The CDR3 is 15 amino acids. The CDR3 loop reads CASSPGGGSSYEQYV. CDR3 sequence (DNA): TGTGCCAGCAGCCCCGGGGGGGGCAGCTCCTACGAGCAGTACGTC.

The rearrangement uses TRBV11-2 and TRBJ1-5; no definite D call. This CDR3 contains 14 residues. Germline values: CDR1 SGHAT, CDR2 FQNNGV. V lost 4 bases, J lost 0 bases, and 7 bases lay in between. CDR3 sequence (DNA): TGTGCCAGCAGCTACCGTAATAGCAATCAGCCCCAGCATTTT. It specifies CASSYRNSNQPQHF.

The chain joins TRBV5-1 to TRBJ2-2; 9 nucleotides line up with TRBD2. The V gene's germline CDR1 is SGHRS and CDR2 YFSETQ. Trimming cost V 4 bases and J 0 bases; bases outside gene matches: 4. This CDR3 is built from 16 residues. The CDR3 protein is CASSVLAGANTGELFF. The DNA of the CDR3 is TGCGCCAGCAGCGTCTTAGCGGGAGCGAACACCGGGGAGCTGTTTTTT.

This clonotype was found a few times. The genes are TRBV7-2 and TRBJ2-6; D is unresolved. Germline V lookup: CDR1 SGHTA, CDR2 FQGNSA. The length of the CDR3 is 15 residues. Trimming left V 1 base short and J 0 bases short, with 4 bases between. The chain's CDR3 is CASSLDISGANVLTF. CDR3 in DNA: TGTGCCAGCAGCTTAGATATCTCTGGGGCCAACGTCCTGACTTTC.

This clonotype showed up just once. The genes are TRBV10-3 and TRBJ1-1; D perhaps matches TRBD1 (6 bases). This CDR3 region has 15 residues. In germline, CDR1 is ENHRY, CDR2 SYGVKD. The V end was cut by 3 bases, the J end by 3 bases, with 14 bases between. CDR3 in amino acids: CAISERKGGHTEAFF. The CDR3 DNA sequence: TGTGCCATCAGTGAAAGGAAGGGGGGTCACACTGAAGCTTTCTTT.